This T cell receptor (beta chain) was sequenced during a study of cytomegalovirus exposure and HLA in healthy donors (dated by TCRdb to 2015 to 2018). At the level of the whole study: An earlier analysis of approximately 550 of the donors reported approximately 300 Gb of sequence data and 117 million unique TCR beta sequences from roughly 200 million T cells. Genome-wide SNP genotypes for about three fifths of the roughly 670 donors were used in a later genetic analysis, which treated that subset as a discovery cohort. In an earlier analysis of a few hundred of the donors, high-throughput TCR beta sequencing was used to judge whether each TCR beta V gene segment behaved as functional or pseudogenic. HLA typing covered class I and class II loci at four-digit resolution. The study was designed to test whether signatures of past pathogen exposure could be identified by cataloging public T cell receptors. On average, roughly 200,000 unique TCR beta nucleotide sequences were sequenced per donor among 300 to 500 genotyped donors of the cohort, with roughly 18% of those sequences being non-productive. Every repertoire in the discovery cohort had been generated on one and the same sequencing platform. Around 320 gigabases of sequencing data and approximately 93 million unique TCR sequences were included in an early release covering around 650 HLA-typed donors. The study profiled the T cell repertoires of some 610 subjects by immunosequencing and related them to cytomegalovirus serostatus. To predict cytomegalovirus infection status, the study combined high-throughput TCR immunosequencing, statistical association of individual TCRs with disease status, and machine learning. Donor age, sex, ethnicity and CMV serostatus were collected together with the repertoire data. Besides the first cohort of approximately 710 subjects, a separate validation cohort made up of around 120 different subjects was used. Roughly 5 DR-DQ haplotypes were handled as single units for association and clustering, since linkage in the cohort was strong. Rather than drawing on any new phenotypic data, the later analysis identified candidate immune exposures from TCR beta sequences and the way those sequences occurred across donors. Among the roughly 430 genotyped donors, under 90% belonged to the genetic ancestry cluster associated with self-reported Caucasian donors. The number of donors typed differed by locus, with about 629-630 for A, B, C, DRB1 and DQB1, about 500 for DQA1, 600 to 610 for DPA1, and around 430 for DPB1. A later analysis re-analyzed previously published TCR beta repertoires from about 600 donors and added high-resolution HLA genotyping to study TCR occurrence patterns. Overall study results and their limits: A later analysis found that TCR association rates varied across HLA loci, with DRB1 alleles showing the most associated TCRs and HLA-C alleles the fewest. A later analysis found that most CMV-associated TCR beta chains appeared HLA-restricted, with HLA associations seemingly driven largely by CMV exposure. According to a later analysis, parvovirus B19, influenza, CMV and Epstein-Barr virus appeared linked to several top co-occurrence clusters. The authors suggested that the approach could potentially be generalized to other disease states and immunological phenotypes. A further reported finding was that TCR beta sequences accurately predicted the HLA-A and HLA-B alleles for most subjects in the first cohort. HLA typing was unavailable for some donors at each locus, so association tests used only the typed subset. Sequencing depth was assumed to be roughly uniform across donors in the presence/absence analyses, though that assumption may not hold. In vitro tests confirmed that a few of the cytomegalovirus-associated TCR beta chains recognize cytomegalovirus antigens. Immune exposure information for the cohort was limited to CMV serostatus. When HLA alleles, especially DR and DQ, strongly co-occurred, attributing TCR associations to individual alleles was difficult. A later genetic analysis associated a missense DCLRE1C variant with V-gene and J-gene trimming of TCR beta chains, and an independent cohort replicated the association. At a false discovery rate of 0.05, a later analysis linked 15,000 to 20,000 TCR beta sequences to specific HLA alleles. The study listed approximately 150 TCR beta chains as associated with cytomegalovirus. Across donors, most TCR sequences were observed very rarely, whereas some public TCRs were present in many individuals. Linkage disequilibrium might explain the correlated functional status among segregating V segments, but an unknown experimental factor could not be excluded. Because counts were too low, roughly 16 rarely observed V segments, including chromosome 9 orphons, were left out of the earlier analysis of about 620 of the donors. The classifier was reported to diagnose cytomegalovirus status with high specificity and sensitivity in both the original cohort and the validation cohort. In a later analysis, HLA-associated TCR beta chains showed more clonal expansion and lower generation probabilities than non-associated chains that were equally common. A cluster of highly shared sequence variants was judged likely to represent a technical artifact of the sequencing pipeline. Only TCR beta chains were sequenced in this cohort, and the absence of alpha or paired-chain data limited detectable features. Some IMGT-functional V segments, including TRBV6-2 and TRBV6-3, could not be distinguished by the 87-base-pair reads and were therefore excluded. In an earlier analysis of a few hundred of the donors, most TCR beta V segments were observed in productive rearrangements about 90% or about 30% of the time, broadly matching IMGT annotations. In a later genetic analysis, fewer N-insertions in productive TCRs were reported among donors in an Asian-associated ancestry cluster than the 666-donor mean.

The cohort was made up of around 720 healthy bone marrow donors. At the time of sampling, every cohort member was nominally healthy, though immune exposures that went unrecorded were likely present. The donor tested CMV seronegative, placing the donor among the roughly 350 seronegative members of the cohort. A peripheral blood sample was provided by each donor, and peripheral blood mononuclear cells were used for TCR beta sequencing. Genomic DNA extraction from the blood cell samples was performed with the Qiagen DNeasy Blood Extraction Kit. The method behind the library was the immunoSEQ multiplex PCR assay. For the multiplex PCR, a mixture combining 60 forward primers for TCR Vbeta segments and 13 reverse primers for TCR Jbeta segments was used. Amplification of the CDR3 region of rearranged TCR beta genes was performed with a multiplex PCR assay on genomic DNA. The Illumina HiSeq System was used to sequence the amplified TCR beta libraries as 87-base-pair reads. In the original analysis: A later analysis counted 75 million to 100 million unique TCR beta chains across the roughly 700 repertoires, and around 9.9 million of these chains were shared by at least two donors. Raw reads were error-corrected and collapsed into unique sequences by a nearest-neighbor algorithm in which closely related sequences were merged to remove PCR and sequencing errors. CDR3 sequences were aligned to IMGT reference sequences to assign V, D and J gene segments. For a sequence to be retained, at least a six-nucleotide match to both a V gene segment and a J gene segment was required. Rearrangements were classified as productive when the CDR3 lacked stop codons and remained in frame with V and J, and all other rearrangements were classified as non-productive. Following IMGT convention, CDR3 was defined as the stretch from the second conserved V-encoded cysteine up to the conserved J-encoded phenylalanine. Sequences without an unambiguous match to a single V gene segment were excluded from the earlier analysis of about 600 of the donors. In an earlier analysis of a few hundred of the donors, V segments were called functional above 56.7% productive rearrangements and were called segregating when the between-donor standard deviation exceeded 5%. To diagnose cytomegalovirus status from the catalog of TCR beta chain sequences, a statistical classification framework was built. V and J gene assignment, in a later analysis, came from comparing TCR nucleotide sequences with IMGT/GENE-DB human TR gene sequences. Using the TCRdist pipeline, a later analysis assigned CDR3 sequences along with most-parsimonious VDJ recombination scenarios. In a later analysis, every TCR beta chain was defined by the combination of its CDR3 amino acid sequence and its V-gene family, and reads without a unique V-gene family were dropped. To address suspected cross-contamination and a sequencing artifact, a later analysis removed under 600 highly shared, low-generation-probability nucleotide sequences. A later analysis calculated a clonal expansion index for each public chain from normalized within-repertoire ranks of inferred template counts. In a later analysis, generation probabilities were computed using a VDJ recombination model fitted to out-of-frame rearrangements, and the results were checked against IGoR. Hypergeometric tests were used in a later analysis to score TCR-TCR, TCR-HLA and TCR-CMV co-occurrence, with a repertoire-size bias correction applied to the TCR pairs. To estimate false discovery rates, a later analysis permuted the HLA or CMV assignments 20 times. A later analysis grouped co-occurring TCRs with DBSCAN, adding TCRdist sequence similarity when clustering within HLA-allele-positive subsets. Co-occurrence clustering excluded repertoires with fewer than 30,000 or more than 120,000 public chains, plus five with anomalous nucleotide sharing. TCRdb's version of the immuneACCESS table is confined to in-frame rearrangements and falls short of the full clone set. An unresolved V gene accounts for under half of the shortfall where checked; the remainder is of unknown origin. From that table come the V and J calls and clone size; the DNA was used to work out D and trimming. In this sample the table shows 180,000 or so clones, about four fifths of which occur a single time. Of the sample, 1.9% falls within the top ten clones.

Of note for this clone: Its binding antigen is unknown. Per-base quality was not reported, and no clone a single base away is much larger than it.

As encoded in the germline V gene (reference sequence), CDR1 is SEHNR while CDR2 is FQNEAQ. The cysteine opens and the phenylalanine closes a CDR3 of 14 amino acids. Just CDR3 DNA is preserved here, 42 bases in frame from base 1. Ends trimmed: V by 7 bases, J by 2 bases; bases unmatched to a gene: 6. The receptor's source is a woman aged 25-40 years in good health and CMV-seronegative. The chain uses TRBV7-9 and TRBJ2-3; 7 bases in the junction line up with TRBD1. Sequencing was done on a sample of PBMCs. In nucleotides, the sequence is TGTGCCAGCATCAGGACAGGACACACAGATACGCAGTATTTT. It specifies CASIRTGHTDTQYF.